Listed here is a single TCR beta chain. This entry belongs to a study of blood T cell repertoires in COVID-19. Study-level background: Samples came from the United States, Italy and Spain, spanning acute and convalescent COVID-19. T cells, B-cell-depleted T cells, or PBMCs supplied cDNA or gDNA.

In the source study's methods: Reference gene primer amplification gave nucleated cell count estimates. Sequencing was performed with immunoSEQ multiplex PCR; in TCRdb, only in-frame clones are kept and a portion is missing. D and trimming come from the DNA, and the V and J calls and clone size come from that table. The table includes fewer than 350,000 clones, 81% detected once. J lost 7 bases, V lost 6 bases, and 9 bases had no gene match. There are 15 residues in the CDR3. Per germline, CDR1 MNHEY and CDR2 SVGAGI. Sequenced sample: peripheral blood. The sequence came from a woman aged 55-75 years with active or convalescent COVID-19. The V and J genes are TRBV6-5 and TRBJ2-5; 12 positions match TRBD2. This CDR3 reads CASSQTSGGVGTQYF. The CDR3 DNA reads as TGTGCCAGCAGCCAGACTAGCGGGGGAGTGGGGACCCAGTACTTC.